What follows are 5 T cell receptor beta chains derived from one specimen sequenced in a study of blood T cell repertoires in COVID-19. Using immunoSEQ multiplex PCR, the repertoire was profiled, and TCRdb retains in-frame clones only, with some absent. In the table there are about 250,000 clones, 80% to 90% of which are singletons. The sample taken for sequencing was PBMCs or T cells enriched from blood (not recorded which). The receptor source for this set is a middle-aged man who had recovered from COVID-19.

The gene calls are TRBV3-1 (or the pseudogene TRBV3-2) and TRBJ1-1; D uncertain. V lost 1 base and J 7 bases, leaving 7 bases between the germline ends. Germline values: CDR1 LGHDT, CDR2 YNNKEL (reference sequence). The CDR3 is made up of 12 amino acids. This CDR3 is CASSQVSSEAFF. DNA of the CDR3: TGTGCCAGCAGCCAAGTGAGTAGTGAAGCTTTCTTT.

The chain recombines TRBV14 with TRBJ2-7; TRBD2 aligns across 7 bases. The germline gives CDR1 SGHDN, CDR2 FVKESK. J gave up 3 bases and V 4 bases, and 6 bases lay outside the gene matches. CDR3 length: 14 residues. The CDR3 loop reads CASSPRGGVYEQYF. Here the CDR3 DNA reads TGTGCCAGCAGCCCCCGGGGAGGGGTCTACGAGCAGTACTTC.

The V and J genes are TRBV19 and TRBJ2-7; 12 bases map to TRBD1. The CDR3 runs 15 residues. Germline loops: CDR1 LNHDA, CDR2 SQIVND (reference sequence). After removal of 5 bases from V and 3 bases from J, the junction contained 5 bases not matched to a gene. This CDR3 reads CASSPGQGALYEQYF. In DNA, the CDR3 is TGTGCCAGTAGTCCGGGACAGGGGGCTCTCTACGAGCAGTACTTC.

V is TRBV2 and J is TRBJ1-4; D call uncertain. V dropped 6 bases and J dropped 7 bases, with 12 bases sitting between them. This CDR3 is 13 amino acids long. In germline, CDR1 is SNHLY, CDR2 FYNNEI. This CDR3 is CASRVVGLEKLFF. The CDR3 DNA sequence: TGTGCCAGCAGAGTAGTGGGCCTTGAAAAACTGTTTTTT.

The chain combines TRBV15 with TRBJ2-5; D may be TRBD2 (7 bases). Germline V gene data show CDR1 as LNHNV and CDR2 as YYDKDF (reference sequence). V lost 5 bases to trimming and J lost 4 bases, with 17 bases between them. This CDR3 comprises 15 residues. CDR3 amino acids: CATSPRGALGETQYF. The DNA of the CDR3 is TGTGCCACCAGCCCTCGGGGGGCCTTGGGAGAGACCCAGTACTTC.